This paragraph reports one T cell receptor (beta chain). Only in-frame clones appear in the TCRdb table, and some are missing; sequencing was by immunoSEQ multiplex PCR. Here the sample spans 50,000 or so clones, 75% to 90% being singletons. Germline CDR1 reads SGHRS; CDR2 reads YFSETQ. V gave up 0 bases and J gave up 5 bases, with 12 bases separating them. CDR3 length: 15 amino acids. The sample originates from a study of OX40 agonist ivuxolimab in advanced cancers. Study overall: Patients got intravenous ivuxolimab at 0.01 to 10 mg/kg every 2 weeks.

The input for sequencing was CD4+ or CD8+ T cells sorted from blood, taken in a trial of the OX40 agonist ivuxolimab. This chain uses TRBV5-1 with TRBJ2-1; D might be TRBD1 (5 bases). The sequence derives from an adult with an advanced solid tumor such as melanoma, head and neck, liver or kidney cancer. The CDR3, as DNA: TGCGCCAGCAGCTTGGTCACCGGACAAAACAATGAGCAGTTCTTC. Encoded protein: CASSLVTGQNNEQFF.